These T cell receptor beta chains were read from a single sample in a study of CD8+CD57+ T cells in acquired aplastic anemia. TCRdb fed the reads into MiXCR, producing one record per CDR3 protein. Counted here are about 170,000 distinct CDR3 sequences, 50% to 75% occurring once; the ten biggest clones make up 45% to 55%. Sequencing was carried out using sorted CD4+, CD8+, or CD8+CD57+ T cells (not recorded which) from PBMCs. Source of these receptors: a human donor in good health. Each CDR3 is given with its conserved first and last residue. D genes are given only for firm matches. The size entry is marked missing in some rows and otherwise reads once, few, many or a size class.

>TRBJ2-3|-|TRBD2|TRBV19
TGTGCCAGTAGTACGACTAGCGGGAGGATCGCAGATACGCAGTATTTT
CASSTTSGRIADTQYF
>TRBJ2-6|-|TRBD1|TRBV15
TGTGCCACCAGCAGAGATGGGACAGGGGTAGCCGGGGCCAACGTCCTGACTTTC
CATSRDGTGVAGANVLTF
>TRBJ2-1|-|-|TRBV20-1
TGCAGTGCTAGGTCAGGTAGGCGGCAGTTCTTC
CSARSGRRQFF
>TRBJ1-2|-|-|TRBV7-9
TGTGCCAGCAGCTTAGTTTCCGATTTCTATGGCTACACCTTC
CASSLVSDFYGYTF
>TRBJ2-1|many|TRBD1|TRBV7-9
TGTGCCAGCAGCGCGACAGGGAGCTCCTACAATGAGCAGTTCTTC
CASSATGSSYNEQFF
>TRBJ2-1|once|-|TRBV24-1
TGTGCCACCAGTGATTTGGAGCTGCTCAGGGATGAGCAGTTCTTC
CATSDLELLRDEQFF
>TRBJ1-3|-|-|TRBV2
TGTGCCAGCAGTGAGACTTATCGCAACTCTGGAAACACCATATATTTT
CASSETYRNSGNTIYF
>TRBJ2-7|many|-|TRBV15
TGTGCCACCAGCACGACCAGGCTTAACTCCTACGAGCAGTACTTC
CATSTTRLNSYEQYF
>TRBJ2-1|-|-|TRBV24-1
TGTGCCACCGGGCCAAGGGCTCGGGACAATGAGCAGTTCTTC
CATGPRARDNEQFF
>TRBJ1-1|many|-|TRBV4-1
TGCGCCAGCAGCCAAGGGGGGGGCAGAGGGCCCATGAACACTGAAGCTTTCTTT
CASSQGGGRGPMNTEAFF
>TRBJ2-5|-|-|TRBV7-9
TGTGCCAGCAGCTTAGCGGAACGGGAGCCGTACTTC
CASSLAEREPYF
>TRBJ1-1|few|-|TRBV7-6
TGTGCCAGCAGGTCACTGAACACTGAAGCTTTCTTT
CASRSLNTEAFF
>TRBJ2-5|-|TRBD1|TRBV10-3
TGTGCCATCAGCCGACAGGGTCAAGAGACCCAGTACTTC
CAISRQGQETQYF
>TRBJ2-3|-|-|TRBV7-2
TGTGCCAGCAGCTTGTTACTGCTAGATACGCAGTATTTT
CASSLLLLDTQYF
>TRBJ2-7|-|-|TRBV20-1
TGCAGTGCTACGGGACCCGAGCCCTACGAGCAGTACTTC
CSATGPEPYEQYF
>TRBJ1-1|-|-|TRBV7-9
TGTGCCAGCATCGTGGGGAACACTGAAGCTTTCTTT
CASIVGNTEAFF
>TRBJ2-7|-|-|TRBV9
TGTGCCAGCAGCGTAGGCCTGGTAGTCTCCGAGCAGTACTTC
CASSVGLVVSEQYF
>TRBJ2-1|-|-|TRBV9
TGTGCCAGCACCCCCCCGAGCCATGAGCAGTTCTTC
CASTPPSHEQFF
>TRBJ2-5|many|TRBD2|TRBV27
TGTGCCAGCAGTTTAAGTCTAGCGGGAGAGACCCAGTACTTC
CASSLSLAGETQYF
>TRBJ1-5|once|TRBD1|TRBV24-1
TGTGCCACCAGTGATGGGACAGCCGGGCCCCAGCATTTT
CATSDGTAGPQHF
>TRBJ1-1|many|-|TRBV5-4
TGTGCCAGCAGTCTCGGACGGGCAGGGGAAGCTTTCTTT
CASSLGRAGEAFF
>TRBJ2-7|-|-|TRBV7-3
TGTGCCAGCAGCCCCGACCTCAGACCCCTCTACGAGCAGTACTTC
CASSPDLRPLYEQYF
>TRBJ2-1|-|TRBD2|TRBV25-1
TGTGCCAGCAGTAGCGGGGCCGGCAATGAGCAGTTCTTC
CASSSGAGNEQFF
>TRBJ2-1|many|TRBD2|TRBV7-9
TGTGCCAGCAGCTTCAGCGGGAGGGCCTGGGATGAGCAGTTCTTC
CASSFSGRAWDEQFF
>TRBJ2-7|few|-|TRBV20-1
TGCAGTGCTAGCCAGTTGTCCTACGAGCAGTACTTC
CSASQLSYEQYF
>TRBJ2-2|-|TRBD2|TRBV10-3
TGTGCCATCAGCGGGACTAGCGCCGGGGAGCTGTTTTTT
CAISGTSAGELFF
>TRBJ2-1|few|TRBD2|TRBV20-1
TGCAGTGCCCCGGTCATCGGGAGGAACAATGAGCAGTTCTTC
CSAPVIGRNNEQFF
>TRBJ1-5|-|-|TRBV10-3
TGTGCCATCAGTGAGTCCTGGGACCAGCCCCAGCATTTT
CAISESWDQPQHF
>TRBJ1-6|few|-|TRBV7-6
TGTGCCAGCAGCACCCAGGGATATAATTCACCCCTCCACTTT
CASSTQGYNSPLHF
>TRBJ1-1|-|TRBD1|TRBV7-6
TGTGCCAGCAGCAAACTAACAGGGGTCAACACTGAAGCTTTCTTT
CASSKLTGVNTEAFF
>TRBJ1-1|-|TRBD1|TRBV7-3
TGTGCCAGCAGCCGGACAGGGCTGAACACTGAAGCTTTCTTT
CASSRTGLNTEAFF
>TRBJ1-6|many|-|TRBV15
TGTGCCACCAGGACGGGAGCAAATTCACCCCTCCACTTT
CATRTGANSPLHF
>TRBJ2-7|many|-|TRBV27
TGTGCCAGCAGTCCGGGACCTTGGGGCGAGCAGTACTTC
CASSPGPWGEQYF
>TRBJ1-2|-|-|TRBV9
TGTGCCAGCAGCGCCGACCCGACAGAACCTTATGGCTACACCTTC
CASSADPTEPYGYTF
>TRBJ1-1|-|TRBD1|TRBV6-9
TGTGCCATCAGTGAGTATGGACAGGGCGGGAGAGAGGATTTT
CAISEYGQGGREDF
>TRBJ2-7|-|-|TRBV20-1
TGCAGTGCTTACGACAGATCAGCCTACGAGCAGTACTTC
CSAYDRSAYEQYF
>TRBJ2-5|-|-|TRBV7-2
TGTGCCAGCAGCTCCGACAAGGGCGGGACCCAGTACTTC
CASSSDKGGTQYF